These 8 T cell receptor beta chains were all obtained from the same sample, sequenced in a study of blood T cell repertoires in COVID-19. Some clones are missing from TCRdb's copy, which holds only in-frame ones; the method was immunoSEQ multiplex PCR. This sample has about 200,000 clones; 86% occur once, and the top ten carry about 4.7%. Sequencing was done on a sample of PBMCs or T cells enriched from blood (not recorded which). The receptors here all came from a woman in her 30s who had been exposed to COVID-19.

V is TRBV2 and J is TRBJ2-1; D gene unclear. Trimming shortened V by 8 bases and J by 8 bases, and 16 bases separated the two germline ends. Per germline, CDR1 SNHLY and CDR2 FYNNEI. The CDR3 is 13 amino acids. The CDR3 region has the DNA TGTGCCAGCTGCTTTGACTTCCAATATGAGCAGTTCTTC. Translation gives CASCFDFQYEQFF.

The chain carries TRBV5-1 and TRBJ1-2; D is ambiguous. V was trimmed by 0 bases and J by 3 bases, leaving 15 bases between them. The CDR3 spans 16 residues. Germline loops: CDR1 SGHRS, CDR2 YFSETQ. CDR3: CASSLGQVWYHYGYTF. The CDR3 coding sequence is TGCGCCAGCAGCTTGGGGCAGGTCTGGTACCACTATGGCTACACCTTC.

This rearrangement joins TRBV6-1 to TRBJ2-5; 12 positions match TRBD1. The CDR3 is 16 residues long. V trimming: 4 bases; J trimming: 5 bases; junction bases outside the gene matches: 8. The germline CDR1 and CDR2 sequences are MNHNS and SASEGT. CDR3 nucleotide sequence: TGTGCCAGCAGTGCCCGGGACAGGGGGCTGGGGGAGACCCAGTACTTC. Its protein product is CASSARDRGLGETQYF.

CDR3 amino acids: CASSGLSGASNEQFF. Here the CDR3 DNA reads TGTGCCAGCAGCGGCCTTAGCGGGGCCTCCAATGAGCAGTTCTTC. The rearrangement joins TRBV2 to TRBJ2-1, with 8 bases that match TRBD2. Germline V CDR1 and CDR2: SNHLY, FYNNEI. V shed 6 bases and J 6 bases; nucleotides not matched to a gene: 10. The CDR3 runs 15 residues.

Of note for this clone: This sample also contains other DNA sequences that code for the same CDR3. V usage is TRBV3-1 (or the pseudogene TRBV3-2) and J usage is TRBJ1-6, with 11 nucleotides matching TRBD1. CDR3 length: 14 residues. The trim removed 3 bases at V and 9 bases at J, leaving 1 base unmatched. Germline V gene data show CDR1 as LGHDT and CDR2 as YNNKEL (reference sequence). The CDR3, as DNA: TGTGCCAGCAGCCAGGGGACAGGGGGTTCACCCCTCCACTTT. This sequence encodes CASSQGTGGSPLHF.

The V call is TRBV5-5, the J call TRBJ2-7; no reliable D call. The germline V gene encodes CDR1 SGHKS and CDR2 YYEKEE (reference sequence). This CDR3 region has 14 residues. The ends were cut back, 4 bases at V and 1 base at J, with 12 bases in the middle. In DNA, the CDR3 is TGTGCCAGCAGCCCTTCGCCGGTTTCCTACGAGCAGTACTTC. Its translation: CASSPSPVSYEQYF.

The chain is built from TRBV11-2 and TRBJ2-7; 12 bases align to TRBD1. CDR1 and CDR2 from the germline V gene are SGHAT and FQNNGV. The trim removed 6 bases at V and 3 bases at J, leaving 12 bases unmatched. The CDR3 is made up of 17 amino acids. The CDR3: CASSLRDRGLLIYEQYF. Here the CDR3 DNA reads TGTGCCAGCAGTCTCCGGGACAGGGGGCTTCTTATCTACGAGCAGTACTTC.

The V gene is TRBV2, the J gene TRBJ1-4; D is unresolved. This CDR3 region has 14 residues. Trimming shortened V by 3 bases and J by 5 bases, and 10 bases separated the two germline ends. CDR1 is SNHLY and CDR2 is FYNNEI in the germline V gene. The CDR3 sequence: CASSDGRRNEKLFF. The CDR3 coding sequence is TGTGCCAGCAGTGATGGGAGGCGGAATGAAAAACTGTTTTTT.